A single sample is the source of the 29 T cell receptor beta chains below, sequenced in a study of blood T cell repertoires in COVID-19. This table comes from immunoSEQ multiplex PCR, and its TCRdb copy is limited to in-frame clones, with some not included. The table shows around 190,000 clones, with about 85% occurring only once. Sequencing was performed on peripheral blood. These receptor sequences come from a man aged 25-40 years with acute or convalescent COVID-19.

The chain employs TRBV9 and TRBJ1-4; 8 nucleotides align to TRBD1. CDR1 SGDLS and CDR2 YYNGEE come from the germline V gene. The V and J ends lost 2 bases and 8 bases, in that order; junction bases with no gene match: 8. The CDR3 has 15 residues. The CDR3, as DNA: TGTGCCAGCAGCGTGGAGGACAGGGCTGGGGAAAAACTGTTTTTT. Protein product: CASSVEDRAGEKLFF.

In DNA, the CDR3 is TGTGCCACCAGTAACCCGGGACAGGGTGTAGCCGGGGAGCTGTTTTTT. It specifies CATSNPGQGVAGELFF. V and J are TRBV15 and TRBJ2-2, with TRBD1 matching over 9 bases. The CDR3 consists of 16 residues. Germline V gene data show CDR1 as LNHNV and CDR2 as YYDKDF (reference sequence). Losses at the gene ends were 6 bases for V and 6 bases for J; bases not matched to a gene: 11.

This chain uses TRBV19 with TRBJ1-4; D is unresolved. CDR3 length equals 15 residues. The germline V gene encodes CDR1 LNHDA and CDR2 SQIVND (reference sequence). Trimming removed 4 bases at V and 0 bases at J, with 9 bases between. The CDR3 region is CASSRGPATNEKLFF. CDR3 nucleotides: TGTGCCAGTAGTAGAGGGCCTGCAACTAATGAAAAACTGTTTTTT.

Here the CDR3 reads CASSFSGGVYSPLHF. CDR3 nucleotide sequence: TGTGCCAGCAGCTTCTCCGGGGGGGTTTATTCACCCCTCCACTTT. The chain combines TRBV7-3 with TRBJ1-6; a weak D match, TRBD1 (5 bases). The length of the CDR3 is 15 residues. The germline CDR1 and CDR2 sequences are SGHTA and FQGTGA. V was pared by 3 bases and J by 8 bases, with 14 bases between.

The chain carries TRBV5-6 and TRBJ2-3; possible D gene TRBD2, 6 bases. The CDR3 loop spans 17 amino acids. Germline assignment: CDR1 SGHDT and CDR2 YYEEEE. Between the trimmed V and J ends, which lost 5 bases and 4 bases, there was a span of 23 bases. CDR3: CASSSLAPRLSADTQYF. CDR3 DNA: TGTGCCAGCAGTTCCCTAGCGCCTAGGCTTAGCGCAGATACGCAGTATTTT.

The gene calls are TRBV19 and TRBJ2-7; 8 positions match TRBD1. The germline gives CDR1 LNHDA, CDR2 SQIVND (reference sequence). The CDR3 length is 15 residues. Trimming removed 3 bases from V and 2 bases from J; junction bases left unmatched: 6. The DNA for the CDR3 is TGTGCCAGTAGTATGCGACAGGGGCAACCCTACGAGCAGTACTTC. The encoded protein is CASSMRQGQPYEQYF.

The CDR3 DNA reads as TGTGCCAGCAGGGTAAGGGGACAGTTCTACGAGCAGTACTTC. Translated: CASRVRGQFYEQYF. The chain couples TRBV27 to TRBJ2-7, with 7 bases lining up with TRBD1. The CDR3 consists of 14 residues. Trimming took 6 bases from V and 3 from J; bases not matched to a gene: 8. The germline gives CDR1 MNHEY, CDR2 SMNVEV (reference sequence).

The chain has TRBV2 and TRBJ2-7; perhaps TRBD1 as D (5 bases). CDR1 SNHLY and CDR2 FYNNEI come from the germline V gene. V was shortened by 4 bases and J by 6 bases, with 10 bases between the two germline ends. The CDR3 extends over 12 amino acids. In DNA, the CDR3 is TGTGCCAGCAGTGGGATCAGGGTCGAGCAGTACTTC. Protein sequence: CASSGIRVEQYF. The variable domain in full, completed from reference TRBV2 and TRBJ2-7, reads EPEVTQTPSHQVTQMGQEVILRCVPISNHLYFYWYRQILGQKVEFLVSFYNNEISEKSEIFDDQFSVERPDGSNFTLKIRSTKLEDSAMYFCASSGIRVEQYFGPGTRLTVT.

This sequence joins TRBV24-1 and TRBJ2-7; TRBD1 matches 7 bases. This CDR3 is 14 amino acids long. Germline V gene sequence: CDR1 KGHDR, CDR2 SFDVKD. Losses at the gene ends were 3 bases for V and 6 bases for J; bases not matched to a gene: 7. CDR3 nucleotide sequence: TGTGCCACCAGTGATGGGACAGAGGGCCTCGAGCAGTACTTC. Its protein product is CATSDGTEGLEQYF.

The V and J genes are TRBV28 and TRBJ1-1; D is undetermined. The CDR3 spans 13 residues. The V end was cut by 5 bases, the J end by 10 bases, with 17 bases between. Germline V gives CDR1 MDHEN, CDR2 SYDVKM. Here the CDR3 reads CASSSRMIRGAFF. CDR3 nucleotides: TGTGCCAGCAGTAGCCGAATGATCCGGGGAGCTTTCTTT. Using reference TRBV28 and TRBJ1-1 for the parts outside the CDR3, the full variable domain is DVKVTQSSRYLVKRTGEKVFLECVQDMDHENMFWYRQDPGLGLRLIYFSYDVKMKEKGDIPEGYSVSREKKERFSLILESASTNQTSMYLCASSSRMIRGAFFGQGTRLTVV.

V and J are TRBV10-3 and TRBJ1-2; 8 bases are shared with TRBD1. With 4 bases clipped from V and 6 bases from J, the junction kept 13 bases outside the gene matches. This CDR3 region has 16 residues. In germline, CDR1 is ENHRY, CDR2 SYGVKD. The DNA for the CDR3 is TGTGCCATCAGTGGTCCCCCGGGACAGGATGGCGATGGCTACACCTTC. Its translation is CAISGPPGQDGDGYTF.

The chain has TRBV7-9 and TRBJ1-2; D possibly corresponds to TRBD1 (6 bases). The CDR3 loop spans 16 amino acids. CDR1 is SEHNR and CDR2 is FQNEAQ in the germline V gene (reference sequence). The ends were cut back, 6 bases at V and 6 bases at J, with 23 bases in the middle. The CDR3 sequence is CASRADEGQFGDGYTF. As DNA, the CDR3 is TGTGCCAGCAGAGCTGACGAGGGACAATTTGGCGATGGCTACACCTTC.

This clone was seen a single time. The chain uses TRBV19 and TRBJ1-1; D gene ambiguous. Germline V gives CDR1 LNHDA, CDR2 SQIVND (reference sequence). This CDR3 spans 14 amino acids. Deletions cut 0 bases from V and 9 bases from J, with 14 bases between. CDR3 residues: CASSIDLVRSKAFF. The CDR3 DNA sequence: TGTGCCAGTAGTATAGATCTCGTCAGGTCGAAAGCTTTCTTT.

This chain connects TRBV30 to TRBJ1-6, with 10 bases aligning to TRBD1. The V segment lost 3 bases and the J segment 7 bases; nucleotides outside the gene matches: 6. Per the germline V gene, CDR1 is GTSNPN and CDR2 is SVGIG (reference sequence). The CDR3 is made up of 15 amino acids. CDR3 protein: CAWRGQGITNSPLHF. Here the CDR3 DNA reads TGTGCCTGGAGGGGACAGGGGATTACAAATTCACCCCTCCACTTT.

J is TRBJ1-5 and V is TRBV7-9; D possibly corresponds to TRBD1 (5 bases). Germline V gene sequence: CDR1 SEHNR, CDR2 FQNEAQ (reference sequence). This CDR3 region has 11 residues. The V end was cut by 8 bases, the J end by 5 bases, with 7 bases between. CDR3: CASGAYQPQHF. The CDR3 DNA reads as TGTGCCAGCGGGGCCTATCAGCCCCAGCATTTT. Full variable domain (remainder filled in from reference TRBV7-9 and TRBJ1-5): DTGVSQNPRHKITKRGQNVTFRCDPISEHNRLYWYRQTLGQGPEFLTYFQNEAQLEKSRLLSDRFSAERPKGSFSTLEIQRTEQGDSAMYLCASGAYQPQHFGDGTRLSIL.

The rearrangement links TRBV30 to TRBJ1-2, with TRBD1 as a possible D gene (6 bases). CDR1 is GTSNPN and CDR2 is SVGIG in the germline V gene (reference sequence). The CDR3 consists of 16 residues. The V gene lost 2 bases and the J gene lost 3 bases, with 19 bases spanning the gap. CDR3 residues: CAWSISLTGGDYGYTF. CDR3 coding DNA: TGTGCCTGGAGTATCTCCCTGACAGGTGGGGACTATGGCTACACCTTC.

This chain links TRBV24-1 with TRBJ2-7; perhaps TRBD2 as D (6 bases). CDR3 size: 13 residues. The germline V and J ends were trimmed by 6 bases and 2 bases, with 10 bases remaining between them. The germline V gene has CDR1 KGHDR and CDR2 SFDVKD. CDR3 sequence: CATSRRETYEQYF. As DNA, the CDR3 is TGTGCCACCAGTAGGCGGGAAACCTACGAGCAGTACTTC.

The rearrangement links TRBV7-2 to TRBJ1-6; perhaps TRBD1 as D (5 bases). Germline V CDR1 and CDR2: SGHTA, FQGNSA. V was cut by 5 bases and J by 0 bases, with 17 bases left in between. The CDR3 extends over 18 amino acids. CDR3 residues: CASSPGIFPSSYNSPLHF. CDR3 nucleotide sequence: TGTGCCAGCAGCCCAGGGATCTTCCCCAGCTCCTATAATTCACCCCTCCACTTT.

This chain joins TRBV3-1 (or the pseudogene TRBV3-2) and TRBJ1-3, with 7 bases matching TRBD1. CDR1 is LGHDT and CDR2 is YNNKEL in the germline V gene (reference sequence). V shed 4 bases and J 4 bases; nucleotides not matched to a gene: 4. This CDR3 contains 14 residues. The CDR3 loop is CASSLAGGGNTIYF. CDR3 sequence (DNA): TGTGCCAGCAGCCTGGCAGGGGGAGGAAACACCATATATTTT.

The V gene is TRBV9, the J gene TRBJ1-1; possible D gene TRBD1, 5 bases. Trimming took 3 bases from V and 0 from J, leaving 12 bases between them. Germline CDR1 is SGDLS and CDR2 is YYNGEE. The CDR3 runs 15 residues. CDR3 protein: CASSGETGLNTEAFF. The CDR3 DNA sequence: TGTGCCAGCAGCGGGGAAACAGGTCTGAACACTGAAGCTTTCTTT.

This rearrangement joins TRBV19 to TRBJ1-2, with D hard to call. Trimming shortened V by 6 bases and J by 0 bases, and 14 bases separated the two germline ends. Germline V gene data show CDR1 as LNHDA and CDR2 as SQIVND (reference sequence). The CDR3 loop spans 15 amino acids. CDR3 amino acids: CASRSTARSNYGYTF. As DNA, the CDR3 is TGTGCCAGTAGGAGTACTGCCAGGTCTAACTATGGCTACACCTTC.

The V gene is TRBV4-1, the J gene TRBJ2-1; the D is unclear. The CDR3 is 16 residues long. Trimming cost V 0 bases and J 8 bases, with 17 bases left between them. The germline gives CDR1 MGHRA, CDR2 YSYEKL. Written as DNA, the CDR3 is TGCGCCAGCAGCCAAGATCCAGGCAGGTTACGCGATGAGCAGTTCTTC. Protein: CASSQDPGRLRDEQFF.

The chain combines TRBV4-1 with TRBJ1-1; D is unresolved. The length of the CDR3 is 12 residues. The germline gives CDR1 MGHRA, CDR2 YSYEKL. The V end lost 3 bases, the J end lost 5 bases, and 7 bases lay between the germline ends. The CDR3 nucleotides read TGCGCCAGCAGCCAGACCGGGACTGAAGCTTTCTTT. It codes for CASSQTGTEAFF.

The CDR3 reads CASSVGDREYEQYF. CDR3 DNA: TGTGCCAGCAGCGTTGGGGACAGGGAATACGAGCAGTACTTC. The genes are TRBV9 and TRBJ2-7, with 9 positions matching TRBD1. The germline V gene encodes CDR1 SGDLS and CDR2 YYNGEE. The CDR3 loop spans 14 amino acids. The V and J ends lost 2 bases and 4 bases, in that order; junction bases with no gene match: 4. Full variable domain (rest looked up from reference TRBV9 and TRBJ2-7): DSGVTQTPKHLITATGQRVTLRCSPRSGDLSVYWYQQSLDQGLQFLIQYYNGEERAKGNILERFSAQQFPDLHSELNLSSLELGDSALYFCASSVGDREYEQYFGPGTRLTVT.

This clone is a singleton in its sample. The chain recombines TRBV19 with TRBJ2-3, with 8 bases that match TRBD2. The CDR3 is 16 amino acids. The V segment lost 4 bases and the J segment 6 bases; nucleotides outside the gene matches: 12. Germline V gene lookup returns CDR1 LNHDA and CDR2 SQIVND (reference sequence). CDR3 sequence: CASSNGRAGGRDTQYF. For the CDR3, the DNA is TGTGCCAGTAGTAACGGGCGTGCGGGAGGAAGGGATACGCAGTATTTT.

This chain joins TRBV9 and TRBJ1-2, with 8 bases fitting TRBD1. CDR3 length: 14 amino acids. Trimming at V came to 3 bases and at J to 8 bases, leaving 9 bases not matched to a gene. Looked up from germline, CDR1 is SGDLS and CDR2 is YYNGEE. This CDR3 reads CASSEGTGPSGYTF. As DNA, the CDR3 is TGTGCCAGCAGCGAAGGGACAGGCCCAAGCGGCTACACCTTC.

The rearrangement uses TRBV27 and TRBJ2-7, with 14 bases fitting TRBD2. Germline CDR1 and CDR2: MNHEY and SMNVEV (reference sequence). The CDR3 runs 16 residues. Trimming cost V 5 bases and J 5 bases; bases outside gene matches: 8. Here the CDR3 reads CASSLRRTSGGNEQYF. CDR3 coding DNA: TGTGCCAGCAGTCTCCGTCGGACTAGCGGGGGGAACGAGCAGTACTTC.

V and J are TRBV19 and TRBJ2-2; the D gene is possibly TRBD2 (6 bases). The CDR3 loop spans 16 amino acids. V shed 5 bases and J shed 0 bases, with 13 bases lying between them. Germline CDR1 and CDR2: LNHDA and SQIVND (reference sequence). CDR3 sequence: CASSPRGRSNTGELFF. The CDR3 DNA is TGTGCCAGTAGTCCAAGAGGGAGGTCGAACACCGGGGAGCTGTTTTTT. The full variable domain, in which reference TRBV19 and TRBJ2-2 provide the parts outside the CDR3, is DGGITQSPKYLFRKEGQNVTLSCEQNLNHDAMYWYRQDPGQGLRLIYYSQIVNDFQKGDIAEGYSVSREKKESFPLTVTSAQKNPTAFYLCASSPRGRSNTGELFFGEGSRLTVL.

This chain joins TRBV18 and TRBJ1-1, with D perhaps TRBD1 (5 bases). The CDR3 covers 13 residues. The V gene's germline CDR1 is KGHSH and CDR2 LQKENI. The germline V and J ends were trimmed by 5 bases and 1 base, with 8 bases remaining between them. The chain's CDR3 is CASSAGRNTEAFF. CDR3 bases: TGTGCCAGCTCAGCGGGACGGAACACTGAAGCTTTCTTT.